The 4 T cell receptor beta chains below were found in one sample sequenced in a study of T cells after posttransplantation cyclophosphamide (dated by TCRdb to between 2015 and 2016). What this sample's treatment or condition label stands for: high-dose cyclophosphamide on days +3 and +4 as single-agent GVHD prophylaxis. Busulfan and fludarabine conditioning, a related or unrelated marrow graft, and cyclophosphamide on days +3 and +4 were given to PTCy patients. The library was made by the immunoSEQ multiplex PCR assay. In TCRdb, the immuneACCESS table is reduced to in-frame sequences with V and J assigned. These tables do not hold every clone; where another copy was compared, an unresolved V gene accounts for under half, and the others remain unexplained. The sample table contains some 17,000 clones; only one count was recorded for 77% of them. The top ten clonotypes cover approximately 29% of the sample.

The material was CD8+ T cells sorted from PBMCs, obtained just over 1,900 days after a stem cell transplant with posttransplant cyclophosphamide. The receptor set was obtained from a female patient in her 40s who received an allogeneic stem cell transplant from a related donor, was CMV-positive, and had no GVHD. After a transplant, the graft donor may have provided part of the T cells.

The genes are TRBV6-1 and TRBJ2-7, with 7 bases that match TRBD1. The trim removed 10 bases at V and 2 bases at J, leaving 8 bases unmatched. This CDR3 is built from 13 residues. Germline lookup yields CDR1 MNHNS and CDR2 SASEGT. CDR3: CANRDSITYEQYF. The CDR3 DNA is TGTGCCAACCGGGACAGTATAACCTACGAGCAGTACTTC.

CDR3 sequence: CASSARDRTHTGNTIYF. Here the CDR3 DNA reads TGTGCCAGCAGCGCGCGGGACAGAACACATACTGGAAACACCATATATTTT. The rearrangement joins TRBV9 to TRBJ1-3; 7 nucleotides line up with TRBD1. Unmatched junction bases numbered 11, after V lost 3 bases and J lost 2 bases. Germline loops: CDR1 SGDLS, CDR2 YYNGEE. The length of the CDR3 is 17 residues.

This clone was recorded once. The chain carries TRBV7-9 and TRBJ2-2; possible D gene TRBD1, 6 bases. CDR1 is SEHNR, CDR2 FQNEAQ, per germline (reference sequence). V was cut by 5 bases and J by 6 bases, with 13 bases left in between. This CDR3 region has 14 residues. CDR3 nucleotides: TGTGCCAGCAGCCAAAATAACAGGGCCGGGGAGCTGTTTTTT. This translates into CASSQNNRAGELFF.

This clone was seen at least ten times. This chain joins TRBV4-1 and TRBJ1-4, with D tentatively TRBD1 (5 bases). The CDR3 is 16 amino acids. The germline gives CDR1 MGHRA, CDR2 YSYEKL. The V end was cut by 0 bases, the J end by 2 bases, with 10 bases between. CDR3 sequence (DNA): TGCGCCAGCAGCCAAGATACCGGGGGTACTAATGAAAAACTGTTTTTT. It codes for CASSQDTGGTNEKLFF.